The entry below gives a single TCR beta chain sequence along with its context. The antigen is not known. Genomic DNA acted as the template from which TCR beta VDJ combination and CDR3 sequence profiling were carried out. One entry per CDR3 protein results from TCRdb running MiXCR on the reads. Of about 190,000 distinct CDR3 sequences listed, 55% to 70% were seen once; the top ten hold under 60%. This specimen comes from a study of CD8+CD57+ T cells in acquired aplastic anemia. Study-level background: Yields of DNA that came from sorted CD4+ and CD8+ cells averaged about 3.4 ug.

The study, taken as a whole, reports: CD8+ Simpson's diversity did not differ significantly between patients and controls. About 29 CD8+ CDR3 sequences occurred in both the patients and the controls.

The sequenced sample consisted of sorted CD4+, CD8+, or CD8+CD57+ T cells (not recorded which) from PBMCs. The receptor was isolated from a human donor with severe aplastic anemia or a healthy control (not recorded which).

Written as DNA, the CDR3 is TGTGCCAGTAGCATTGACCGCAGCAACACTGAAGCTTTCTTT. The encoded protein is CASSIDRSNTEAFF. The V call is TRBV19, the J call TRBJ1-1, with D unclear. Germline CDR1 LNHDA, CDR2 SQIVND (reference sequence). V was pared by 6 bases and J by 2 bases, with 13 bases between. This CDR3 has 14 amino acids.